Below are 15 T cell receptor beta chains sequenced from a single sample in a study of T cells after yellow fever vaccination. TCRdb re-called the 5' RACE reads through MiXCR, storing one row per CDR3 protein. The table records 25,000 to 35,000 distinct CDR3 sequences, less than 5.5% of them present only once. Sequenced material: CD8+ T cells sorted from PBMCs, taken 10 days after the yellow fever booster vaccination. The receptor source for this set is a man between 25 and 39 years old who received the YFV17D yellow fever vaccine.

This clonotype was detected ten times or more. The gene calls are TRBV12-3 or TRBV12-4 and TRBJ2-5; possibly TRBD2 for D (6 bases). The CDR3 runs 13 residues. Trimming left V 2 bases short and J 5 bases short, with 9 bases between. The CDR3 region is CASSLPGVETQYF. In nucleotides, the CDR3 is TGTGCCAGCAGTTTACCGGGAGTGGAGACCCAGTACTTC.

CDR3 sequence: CASSLGGRLAGDNEQFF. Written as DNA, the CDR3 is TGTGCCAGCAGCTTGGGGGGCCGGCTAGCGGGAGACAATGAGCAGTTCTTC. The chain combines TRBV13 with TRBJ2-1; 10 bases align to TRBD2. Germline V gives CDR1 PRHDT, CDR2 FYEKMQ (reference sequence). The CDR3 consists of 17 residues. J was trimmed by 5 bases and V by 3 bases; bases with no gene match: 10.

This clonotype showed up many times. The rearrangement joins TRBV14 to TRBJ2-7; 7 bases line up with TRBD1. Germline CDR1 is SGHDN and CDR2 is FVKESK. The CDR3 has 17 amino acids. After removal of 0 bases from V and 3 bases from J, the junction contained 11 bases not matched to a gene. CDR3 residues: CASSQEGVGDRDYEQYF. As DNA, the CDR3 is TGTGCCAGCAGCCAAGAAGGGGTAGGAGACAGGGACTACGAGCAGTACTTC.

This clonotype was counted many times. The CDR3 protein is CASSSLPGQGASYEQYF. In DNA form, the CDR3 reads TGTGCCAGCAGTTCCCTCCCGGGACAGGGGGCATCCTACGAGCAGTACTTC. The V gene is TRBV12-3 or TRBV12-4, the J gene TRBJ2-7; 12 nucleotides line up with TRBD1. The junction had 8 bases not matched to a gene; V was cut back by 4 bases and J by 1 base. This CDR3 has 17 amino acids.

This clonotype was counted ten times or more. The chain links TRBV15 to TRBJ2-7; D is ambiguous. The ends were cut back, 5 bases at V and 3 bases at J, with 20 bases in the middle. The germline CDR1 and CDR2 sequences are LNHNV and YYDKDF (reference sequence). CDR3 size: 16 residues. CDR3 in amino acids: CATSSSTANYLYEQYF. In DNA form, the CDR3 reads TGTGCCACCAGCTCTTCGACTGCCAACTACCTCTACGAGCAGTACTTC.

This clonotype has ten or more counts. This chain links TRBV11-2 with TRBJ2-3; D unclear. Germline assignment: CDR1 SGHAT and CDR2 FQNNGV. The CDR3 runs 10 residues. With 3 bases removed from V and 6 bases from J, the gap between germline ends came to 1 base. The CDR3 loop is CASSLDTQYF. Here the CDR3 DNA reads TGTGCCAGCAGCTTGGATACGCAGTATTTT.

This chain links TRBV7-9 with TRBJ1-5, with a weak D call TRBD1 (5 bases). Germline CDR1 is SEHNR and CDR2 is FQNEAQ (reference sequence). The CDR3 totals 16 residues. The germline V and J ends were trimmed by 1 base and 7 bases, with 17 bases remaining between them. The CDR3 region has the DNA TGTGCCAGCAGCTTAGAGGCGGTTGGCAGGGTGCAGCCCCAGCATTTT. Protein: CASSLEAVGRVQPQHF.

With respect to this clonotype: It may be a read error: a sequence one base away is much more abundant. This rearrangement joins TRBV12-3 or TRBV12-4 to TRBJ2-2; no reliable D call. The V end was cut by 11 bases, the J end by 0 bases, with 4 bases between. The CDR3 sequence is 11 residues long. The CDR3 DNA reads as TGTGCCGGCGCGAACACCGGGGAGCTGTTTTTT. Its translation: CAGANTGELFF.

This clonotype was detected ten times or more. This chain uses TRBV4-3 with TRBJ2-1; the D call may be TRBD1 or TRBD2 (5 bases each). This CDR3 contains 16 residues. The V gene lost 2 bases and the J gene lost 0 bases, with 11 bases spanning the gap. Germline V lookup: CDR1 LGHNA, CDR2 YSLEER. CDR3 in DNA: TGCGCCAGCAGCCAACTCCGGGACGTCTCCTACAATGAGCAGTTCTTC. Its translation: CASSQLRDVSYNEQFF.

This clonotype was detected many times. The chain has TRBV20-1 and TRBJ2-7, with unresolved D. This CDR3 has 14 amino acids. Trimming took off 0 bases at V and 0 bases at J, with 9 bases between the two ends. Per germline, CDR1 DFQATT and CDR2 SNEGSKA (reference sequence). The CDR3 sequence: CSARDFSLSYEQYF. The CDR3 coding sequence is TGCAGTGCTAGAGATTTCTCTCTCTCCTACGAGCAGTACTTC.

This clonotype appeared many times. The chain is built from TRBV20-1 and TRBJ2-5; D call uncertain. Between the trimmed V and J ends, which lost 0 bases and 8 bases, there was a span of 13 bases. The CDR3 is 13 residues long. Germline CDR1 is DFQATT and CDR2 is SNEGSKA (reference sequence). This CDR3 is CSARDFTERTQYF. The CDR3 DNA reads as TGCAGTGCTAGAGATTTCACAGAAAGAACCCAGTACTTC.

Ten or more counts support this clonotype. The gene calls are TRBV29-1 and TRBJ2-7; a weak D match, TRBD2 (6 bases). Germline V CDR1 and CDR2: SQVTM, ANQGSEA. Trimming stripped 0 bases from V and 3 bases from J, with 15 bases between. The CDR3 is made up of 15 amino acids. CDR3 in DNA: TGCAGCGTTGAAGAGGGAGGAGGGGATATCTACGAGCAGTACTTC. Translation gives CSVEEGGGDIYEQYF.

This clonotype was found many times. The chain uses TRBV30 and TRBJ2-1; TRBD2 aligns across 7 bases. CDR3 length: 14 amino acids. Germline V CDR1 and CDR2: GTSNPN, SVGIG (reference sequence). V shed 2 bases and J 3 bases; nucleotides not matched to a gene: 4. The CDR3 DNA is TGTGCCTGGAGTCAGAGCGGGATCTACAATGAGCAGTTCTTC. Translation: CAWSQSGIYNEQFF.

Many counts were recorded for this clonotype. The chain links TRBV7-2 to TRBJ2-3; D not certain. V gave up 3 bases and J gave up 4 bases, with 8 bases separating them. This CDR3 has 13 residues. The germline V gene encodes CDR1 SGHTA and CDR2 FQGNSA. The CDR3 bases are TGTGCCAGCAGCTTGCTGGGTTCAGATACGCAGTATTTT. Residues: CASSLLGSDTQYF.

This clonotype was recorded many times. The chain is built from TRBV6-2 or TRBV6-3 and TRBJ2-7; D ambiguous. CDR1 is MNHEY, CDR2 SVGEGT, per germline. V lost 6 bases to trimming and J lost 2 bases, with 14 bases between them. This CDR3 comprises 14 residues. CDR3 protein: CASRNRWGAYEQYF. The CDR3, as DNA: TGTGCCAGCAGAAACCGCTGGGGTGCCTACGAGCAGTACTTC.